Listed here is a single T cell receptor (beta chain). The antigen it recognizes is unknown. Qualities for individual bases were not recorded, and no much larger clone is one base off. This sample stems from a study of T cell responses to AZD1222 COVID-19 vaccine (dated by TCRdb to the early 2020s). In terms of the full investigation: AZD1222 recipients whose second dose came at about 4 weeks and those whose second dose came at about 12 weeks were combined into one group, since spike-specific TCR depth and breadth did not differ between the two schedules. TCR sequencing covered approximately 230 trial participants: 200 to 210 given two doses of AZD1222 and approximately 26 given two doses of MenACWY control vaccine. Trial participants were enrolled by age into 18-55, 56-69 and 70-plus year subgroups, with around 150, 28 and 57 TCR-sequenced participants respectively. The full study reports these points: Conclusions about previously exposed vaccinees were limited because only a handful of AZD1222 recipients were SARS-CoV-2 seropositive at baseline. In the small 56-69-year group, the increase in depth fell short of significance, most likely because of low power. Most participants were white British and females outnumbered males, and the authors suggested that clonal diversity may have been underestimated. Because no day 14 peak-response samples were available, the repertoires could be characterized only after the peak T cell response. Nearly half of unique spike-specific TCRs reportedly recognized epitopes outside regions mutated in the B.1.351 and B.1.1.7 variants. Spike-specific TCR breadth and depth rose significantly after two AZD1222 doses compared with day 0 and with MenACWY recipients. The vaccine-associated CD4 TCRs covered the entire spike protein, and the dominant responses fell in regions 160-218 and 743-854.

The CDR3 regions of human TCRbeta chains were analyzed by immunosequencing. The study's own analysis went as follows. Repertoire TCRs were checked for matches against a reference library of SARS-CoV-2-specific TCRs that had been generated using the MIRA antigen-specificity platform. Breadth was defined as the fraction of unique TCRs that were SARS-CoV-2-associated, and depth was defined as the fraction of total T cells that were SARS-CoV-2-associated. Using the MIRA data, every spike-specific TCR was mapped to the spike region that the TCR reacted to and assigned to either a CD4 or a CD8 class. Log10-transformed breadth and depth values were compared by one-way ANOVA with Sidak's multiple comparisons tests. Drawn from immuneACCESS, this table holds only the in-frame rearrangements with V and J called that TCRdb kept. Clones are partly lost; checked studies trace under half to an unresolved V gene and leave the rest unexplained. That table is the source of V, J and clone size, and D and trimming were worked out from the DNA. This sample gives about 160,000 clones in total; around 95% of them show up just once. The top ten hold around 1.3% of the sample.

Counted from cysteine to phenylalanine, this CDR3 has 14 amino acids. Solely the CDR3 DNA is kept, with 42 bases framed from the first base. V and J lose 1 base and 4 bases, and a span of 10 bases separates them. Taken from the germline V gene, the CDR1 and CDR2 loops are LGHNT and FRNRAP. The sample's time point label, in plain terms: baseline before first vaccination. Vaccinee samples were obtained from the UK trials COV001 and COV002, which included a single-blind randomized controlled phase 2/3 trial of AZD1222 (ChAdOx1 nCoV-19) in healthy adults. Trial participant PBMC samples were collected at day 0 and day 28 after the second dose for TCRbeta chain sequencing.

This TCR derives from an adult in good health. This sample comprised peripheral blood, obtained on day 0 of AZD1222 vaccination. The chain couples TRBV12-5 to TRBJ1-2, with the D segment identity uncertain. This receptor carries the CDR3 CASGLGLGTYGYTF. Here is the DNA: TGTGCTAGTGGTTTGGGCTTGGGTACCTATGGCTACACCTTC.